The next 7 T cell receptor beta chains were all read from a single sample in a study of T cell clonality in common variable immunodeficiency. Sequencing was performed with immunoSEQ multiplex PCR; in TCRdb, only in-frame clones are kept and a portion is missing. The sample shows some 32,000 clones, none of them appearing just once. Source material: peripheral blood mononuclear cells. The receptors derive from a person aged 18-69 years in good health.

The table lists this clone with many counts. The CDR3 goes on 3 residues after the read ends, and that part is filled in from the germline J gene. V and J are TRBV5-1 and TRBJ2-7; perhaps TRBD1 as D (6 bases). Germline CDR1 and CDR2: SGHRS and YFSETQ. V dropped 1 base and J dropped 0 bases, with 11 bases sitting between them. The CDR3 is 15 amino acids. This CDR3 is CASSLYPGDSYEQYF. The sequenced part of the CDR3 DNA is TGCGCCAGCAGCTTGTATCCAGGGGACTCCTACGAG. The entire variable domain, with the rest obtained from reference TRBV5-1 and TRBJ2-7, is as follows: KAGVTQTPRYLIKTRGQQVTLSCSPISGHRSVSWYQQTPGQGLQFLFEYFSETQRNKGNFPGRFSGRQFSNSRSEMNVSTLELGDSALYLCASSLYPGDSYEQYFGPGTRLTVT.

This clone showed up just a few times. The missing CDR3 end, 3 residues past where the read stops, is filled in from the germline J gene. This rearrangement joins TRBV2 to TRBJ1-1; possible D gene TRBD1, 5 bases. V dropped 7 bases and J dropped 4 bases, with 16 bases sitting between them. The CDR3 is 14 residues long. Germline CDR1 reads SNHLY; CDR2 reads FYNNEI. The sequenced CDR3 bases are TGTGCCAGCAAAGGGGAGGTGCAGACCACTGAA. Amino acid sequence: CASKGEVQTTE. The CDR3 as a whole reads CASKGEVQTTEAFF.

This clone was observed a handful of times. The observed sequence ends 3 residues before the CDR3 terminus, with the missing tail filled in from the germline J gene. J is TRBJ1-4 and V is TRBV7-9; D might be TRBD1 (6 bases). CDR3 length equals 14 residues. Germline loops: CDR1 SEHNR, CDR2 FQNEAQ (reference sequence). The CDR3 is CASRETGMNSPLFF. The sequenced CDR3 bases are TGTGCCAGCAGAGAAACAGGGATGAATTCACCA.

There are many counts of this clone. Read data end 3 residues before the CDR3 end; the end is taken from the germline J gene. The rearrangement links TRBV9 to TRBJ2-3; D is perhaps TRBD2 (5 bases). This CDR3 is 13 amino acids long. V dropped 3 bases and J dropped 3 bases, with 8 bases sitting between them. Germline V lookup: CDR1 SGDLS, CDR2 YYNGEE. CDR3 sequence reads: CASSDTRTDTQYF. The CDR3 DNA, read in part, is TGTGCCAGCAGCGACACTAGAACAGATACG.

This clone was seen at least ten times. The read falls 3 residues short of the CDR3 end, and the missing part is taken from the germline J gene. The rearrangement uses TRBV4-1 and TRBJ1-6, with a possible D match to TRBD1 (6 bases). Per germline, CDR1 MGHRA and CDR2 YSYEKL. The ends were cut back, 4 bases at V and 5 bases at J, with 12 bases in the middle. The CDR3 length is 15 residues. CDR3 residues: CASSPGQPDNSPLHF. The part of the CDR3 DNA that was read is TGCGCCAGCAGCCCAGGACAGCCAGATAATTCACCC.

This clone showed up many times. The read stops 3 residues short of the end of the CDR3; the missing end is completed from the germline J gene. The rearrangement uses TRBV30 and TRBJ1-1, with a tentative D call TRBD1 (5 bases). Germline lookup yields CDR1 GTSNPN and CDR2 SVGIG (reference sequence). V gave up 7 bases and J gave up 4 bases, with 13 bases separating them. The CDR3 contains 12 residues. CDR3: CASFSQGTEAFF. Incomplete CDR3 DNA: TGTGCCTCTTTCTCCCAGGGCACTGAA.

This clone was detected many times. The read is 3 residues too short to cover the CDR3 end, so that end is filled in from the germline J gene. The genes are TRBV20-1 and TRBJ2-1; TRBD1 matches 7 bases. In germline, CDR1 is DFQATT, CDR2 SNEGSKA (reference sequence). This CDR3 region has 13 residues. V shed 7 bases and J 8 bases; nucleotides not matched to a gene: 11. CDR3 in amino acids: CSVRGSNQDEQFF. Incomplete CDR3 DNA: TGCAGTGTCAGGGGGTCAAATCAGGATGAG.